This T cell receptor (beta chain) was captured in a study of T-cell memory formation after mild COVID-19. Across the study: For the most part, TCR clusters were specific to one donor. Findings and limits, study-wide: Mostly located in CM and EM were contracting CD4+ clones, with contracting CD8+ clones located in EMRA.

Concerning this clonotype: Its antigen is unidentified. A read error may be the cause here, since a much bigger clone is one base away.

From 5'RACE with constant-segment primers came TCR alpha and TCR beta cDNA libraries that carried sample barcodes and UMIs. TCRdb fed the 5' RACE reads into MiXCR, producing one record per CDR3 protein. The sample holds some 69,000 distinct CDR3 sequences, 16% seen once. Per the germline V gene, CDR1 is SGHVS and CDR2 is FNYEAQ. Trimming took 5 bases from V and 3 from J; bases not matched to a gene: 6. CDR3 length equals 14 residues. The sequence came from an adult woman who had mild COVID-19 (a few samples of this study predate the infection). Cell type and time point are not known. Sequenced material: PBMCs or a T cell subset sorted from them (not recorded which). The genes are TRBV7-6 and TRBJ2-7; TRBD2 aligns across 8 bases. This CDR3 is CASSPSGSYYEQYF. For the CDR3, the DNA is TGTGCCAGCAGCCCTAGCGGGTCTTACTACGAGCAGTACTTC.